The TCR beta chain under discussion was sequenced for a study of long-term antiretroviral therapy in people with HIV. General study points: Every time point showed a repertoire led by clones expanded before ART.

The V gene lost 5 bases and the J gene lost 1 base, with 14 bases spanning the gap. Germline loops: CDR1 LNHDA, CDR2 SQIVND (reference sequence). CDR3 size: 15 residues. They ran version v3.0 of the immunoSEQ assay at survey level. The method was immunoSEQ multiplex PCR; TCRdb's version includes in-frame clones alone and lacks a portion of them. Altogether 25,000 to 35,000 clones are present, roughly 86% being singletons, with the ten largest covering around 4.7%. Concerning this clone: The antigen is not known.

V gene TRBV19 combines with J gene TRBJ1-2; no clear D. This sequence was found in a woman aged 25 to 39 with HIV. The source was unsorted PBMCs, collected 0.8 years after starting antiretroviral therapy. This CDR3 is CASSSRLGRNYGYTF. CDR3 nucleotide sequence: TGTGCCAGTAGTTCGCGACTGGGCCGTAACTATGGCTACACCTTC.